These 9 T cell receptor beta chains were all obtained from the same sample, sequenced in a study of blood T cell repertoires in COVID-19. The data were produced by immunoSEQ multiplex PCR, yet TCRdb's version contains in-frame clones alone and is incomplete. Among about 380,000 clones listed, 85% were seen once. Sequenced material: peripheral blood. Receptors originate from a woman under 30 with acute or convalescent COVID-19.

The chain links TRBV2 to TRBJ1-1, with 10 bases lining up with TRBD1. The V segment lost 10 bases and the J segment 5 bases; nucleotides outside the gene matches: 10. Germline loops: CDR1 SNHLY, CDR2 FYNNEI. The CDR3 spans 14 residues. The CDR3 DNA follows: TGTGCCACCCACGACCGGACAGGGGGGACTGAAGCTTTCTTT. Translation: CATHDRTGGTEAFF.

CDR3 sequence reads: CASSLVQVERNQPQHF. The CDR3 coding sequence is TGTGCCAGCAGTTTGGTCCAGGTCGAAAGGAATCAGCCCCAGCATTTT. The V and J genes are TRBV28 and TRBJ1-5; no reliable D call. CDR3 size: 16 residues. Between the trimmed V and J ends, which lost 3 bases and 4 bases, there was a span of 16 bases. Germline CDR1 and CDR2: MDHEN and SYDVKM.

Here the CDR3 reads CASRGPTTLTYNEQFF. The CDR3 nucleotides are TGTGCCAGCAGGGGCCCCACCACCCTTACCTACAATGAGCAGTTCTTC. The chain links TRBV5-6 to TRBJ2-1; D unclear. Trimming removed 5 bases from V and 2 bases from J, with 17 bases in between. The germline gives CDR1 SGHDT, CDR2 YYEEEE. This CDR3 has 16 amino acids.

The chain employs TRBV6-5 and TRBJ2-3; maybe TRBD1 (5 bases). This CDR3 comprises 16 residues. The germline gives CDR1 MNHEY, CDR2 SVGAGI. V dropped 0 bases and J dropped 2 bases, with 12 bases sitting between them. The CDR3 region is CASSYSSTGLTDTQYF. The CDR3 DNA follows: TGTGCCAGCAGTTACTCGTCCACAGGCCTCACAGATACGCAGTATTTT.

This clone has only one observation. The rearrangement links TRBV5-1 to TRBJ1-5; 10 bases fit TRBD1. The CDR3 length is 13 residues. The junction had 10 bases not matched to a gene; V was cut back by 8 bases and J by 11 bases. The germline V gene encodes CDR1 SGHRS and CDR2 YFSETQ. The CDR3: CARPGTGVATQHF. DNA of the CDR3: TGCGCCAGGCCCGGGACAGGGGTTGCGACCCAGCATTTT.

V and J are TRBV6-5 and TRBJ1-2, with a tentative D call TRBD1 (6 bases). CDR3 length equals 13 residues. Germline CDR1 reads MNHEY; CDR2 reads SVGAGI. V lost 1 base, J lost 8 bases, and 11 bases lay in between. CDR3: CASSYLQGVGYTF. The CDR3 DNA reads TGTGCCAGCAGTTACTTACAGGGTGTCGGCTACACCTTC.

Only one count was recorded for this clone. This rearrangement joins TRBV18 to TRBJ1-1; 12 bases fit TRBD1. CDR1 is KGHSH, CDR2 LQKENI, per germline. The CDR3 consists of 17 residues. The V and J ends lost 1 base and 4 bases, in that order; junction bases with no gene match: 7. CDR3 region: CASSPLGQGAKSTEAFF. The CDR3 nucleotides are TGTGCCAGCTCACCACTGGGACAGGGGGCGAAGAGCACTGAAGCTTTCTTT.

V usage is TRBV5-4 and J usage is TRBJ1-3; D not resolved. Trimming took off 3 bases at V and 1 base at J, with 8 bases between the two ends. The germline CDR1 and CDR2 sequences are SGHNT and YYREEE (reference sequence). The CDR3 sequence is 14 residues long. The CDR3 nucleotides read TGTGCCAGCAGCTCCTGGACTTCTGGAAACACCATATATTTT. As protein: CASSSWTSGNTIYF.

The chain links TRBV5-1 to TRBJ2-1; D perhaps matches TRBD2 (8 bases). The V gene's germline CDR1 is SGHRS and CDR2 YFSETQ. The CDR3 runs to 15 residues. Trimming stripped 7 bases from V and 6 bases from J, with 20 bases between. The CDR3 here is CASLVGGSGSNEQFF. The CDR3 DNA reads as TGCGCCAGCTTGGTAGGGGGCAGCGGGAGCAATGAGCAGTTCTTC.